This paragraph covers one TCR beta chain sequence. Clones were read by immunoSEQ multiplex PCR, and TCRdb kept only the in-frame ones, dropping some. Of some 66,000 clones listed, about 80% are singletons. The sample is drawn from a study of blood T cell repertoires in COVID-19. This CDR3 region has 15 residues. The germline CDR1 and CDR2 sequences are MGHDK and SYGVNS. The germline V and J ends were trimmed by 8 bases and 0 bases, with 16 bases remaining between them. Material: peripheral blood. This receptor was identified in a woman aged 80 or over with acute or convalescent COVID-19. V gene TRBV25-1 combines with J gene TRBJ1-1, with TRBD1 as a possible D gene (6 bases). CDR3 protein: CASVAAGDMNTEAFF. As DNA, the CDR3 is TGTGCCAGCGTCGCGGCAGGGGATATGAACACTGAAGCTTTCTTT.